This note documents a single T cell receptor beta chain sequence. What it binds is not known. The data originate from a study of cytomegalovirus exposure and HLA in healthy donors. Study at large: Approximately 190 million T cells yielded some 120 million unique TCR beta sequences in earlier analysis. Findings and caveats of the study: Previously analyzed data showed that most TCR beta V segments were productive at a frequency of about 87% or about 30%.

It was with 60 Vbeta and 13 Jbeta primers that the PCR ran. Assay: immunoSEQ multiplex PCR; the TCRdb copy retains only in-frame clones and omits some. The data contain 180,000 or so clones, 80% to 85% of them singletons. This receptor was identified in a woman aged 50 to 60 in good health and CMV-seropositive. Material for sequencing was PBMCs.

The chain's CDR3 is CASSPGVLETQYF. DNA of the CDR3: TGTGCCAGCTCACCCGGGGTATTAGAGACCCAGTACTTC. The chain is built from TRBV18 and TRBJ2-5; a possible D gene is TRBD2 (5 bases). Germline V gene sequence: CDR1 KGHSH, CDR2 LQKENI. This CDR3 region has 13 residues. The V and J ends lost 3 bases and 4 bases respectively, with 9 bases between them.